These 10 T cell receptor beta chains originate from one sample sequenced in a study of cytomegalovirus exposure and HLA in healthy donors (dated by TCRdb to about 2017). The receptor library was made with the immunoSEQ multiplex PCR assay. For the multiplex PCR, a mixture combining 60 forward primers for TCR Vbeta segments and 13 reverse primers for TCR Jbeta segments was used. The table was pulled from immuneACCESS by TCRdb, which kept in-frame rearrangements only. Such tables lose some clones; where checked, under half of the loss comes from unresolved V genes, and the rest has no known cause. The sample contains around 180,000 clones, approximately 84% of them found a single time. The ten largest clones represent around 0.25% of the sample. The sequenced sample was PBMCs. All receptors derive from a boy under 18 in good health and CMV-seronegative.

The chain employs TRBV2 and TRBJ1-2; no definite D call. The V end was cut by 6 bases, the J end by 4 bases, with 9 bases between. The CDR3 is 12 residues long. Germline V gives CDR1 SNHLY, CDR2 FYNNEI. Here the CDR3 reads CASRAGFYGYTF. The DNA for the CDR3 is TGTGCCAGCAGAGCAGGATTCTATGGCTACACCTTC.

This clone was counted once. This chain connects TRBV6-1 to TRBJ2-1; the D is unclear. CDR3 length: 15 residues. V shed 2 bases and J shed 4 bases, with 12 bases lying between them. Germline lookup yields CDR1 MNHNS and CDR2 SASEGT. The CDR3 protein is CASSEFGPRYNEQFF. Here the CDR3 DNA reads TGTGCCAGCAGTGAATTTGGTCCCAGATACAATGAGCAGTTCTTC.

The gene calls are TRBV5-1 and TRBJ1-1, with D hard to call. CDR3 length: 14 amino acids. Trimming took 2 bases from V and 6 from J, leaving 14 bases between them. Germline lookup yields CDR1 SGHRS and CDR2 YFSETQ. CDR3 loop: CASSLESLGAEAFF. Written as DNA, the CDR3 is TGCGCCAGCAGCTTAGAGTCCTTGGGCGCTGAAGCTTTCTTT.

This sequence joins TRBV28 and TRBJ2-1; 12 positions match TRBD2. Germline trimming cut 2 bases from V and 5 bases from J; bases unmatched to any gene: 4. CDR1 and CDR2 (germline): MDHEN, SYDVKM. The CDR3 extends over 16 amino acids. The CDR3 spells CASSLPTSGRNNEQFF. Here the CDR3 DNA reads TGTGCCAGCAGTTTACCTACTAGCGGGAGGAACAATGAGCAGTTCTTC.

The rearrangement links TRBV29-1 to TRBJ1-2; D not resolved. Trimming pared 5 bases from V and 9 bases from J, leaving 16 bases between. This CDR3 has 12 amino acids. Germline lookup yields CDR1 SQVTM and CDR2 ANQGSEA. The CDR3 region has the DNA TGCAGCGTTCGGCTTCCCGGGGAGAGCTACACCTTC. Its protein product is CSVRLPGESYTF.

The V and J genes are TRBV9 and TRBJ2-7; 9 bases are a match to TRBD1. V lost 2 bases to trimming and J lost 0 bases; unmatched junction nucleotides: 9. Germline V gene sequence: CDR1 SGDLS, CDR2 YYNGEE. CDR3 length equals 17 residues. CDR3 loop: CASSVDPGTGTSYEQYF. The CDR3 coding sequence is TGTGCCAGCAGCGTGGATCCCGGGACAGGGACCTCCTACGAGCAGTACTTC. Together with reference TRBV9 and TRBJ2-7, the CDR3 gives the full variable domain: DSGVTQTPKHLITATGQRVTLRCSPRSGDLSVYWYQQSLDQGLQFLIQYYNGEERAKGNILERFSAQQFPDLHSELNLSSLELGDSALYFCASSVDPGTGTSYEQYFGPGTRLTVT.

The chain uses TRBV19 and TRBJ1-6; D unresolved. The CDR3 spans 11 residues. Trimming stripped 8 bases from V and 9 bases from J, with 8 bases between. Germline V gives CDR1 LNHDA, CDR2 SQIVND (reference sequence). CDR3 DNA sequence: TGTGCCAGTGGACTTTTTTCACCCCTCCACTTT. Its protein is CASGLFSPLHF.

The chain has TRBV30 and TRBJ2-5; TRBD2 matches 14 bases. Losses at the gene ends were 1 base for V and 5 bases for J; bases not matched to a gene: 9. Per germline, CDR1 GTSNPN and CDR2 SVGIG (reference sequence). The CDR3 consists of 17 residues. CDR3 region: CAWSALRTSGGMETQYF. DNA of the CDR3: TGTGCCTGGAGTGCTTTAAGGACTAGCGGGGGGATGGAGACCCAGTACTTC.

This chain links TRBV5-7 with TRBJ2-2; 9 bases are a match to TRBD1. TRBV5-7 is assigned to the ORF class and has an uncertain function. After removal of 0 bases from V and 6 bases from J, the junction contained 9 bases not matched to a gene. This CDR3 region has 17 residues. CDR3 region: CASSLAFSGQGPGELFF. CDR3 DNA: TGTGCCAGCAGCTTGGCCTTTTCGGGACAGGGTCCCGGGGAGCTGTTTTTT.

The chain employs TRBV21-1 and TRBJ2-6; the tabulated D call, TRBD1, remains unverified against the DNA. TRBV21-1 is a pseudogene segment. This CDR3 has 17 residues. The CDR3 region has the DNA TGTGCCAGCAGCAATAGGGGGCGGTGGAGCGGGGCCAACGTCCTGACTTTC. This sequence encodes CASSNRGRWSGANVLTF.